One sample yielded the 16 T cell receptor beta chains listed below, sequenced in a study of T-cell memory formation after mild COVID-19. TCRdb redid the calling of the 5' RACE reads with MiXCR, one entry per CDR3 protein. The data show a few hundred thousand distinct CDR3 sequences, 7% to 10% seen once. The sample taken for sequencing was PBMCs or a T cell subset sorted from them (not recorded which). These receptors came from a man younger than 35 who had mild COVID-19 (a few samples of this study predate the infection). Cell type and time point are not known.

This clonotype was observed many times. The gene calls are TRBV7-6 and TRBJ2-7; D unresolved. V dropped 0 bases and J dropped 0 bases, with 3 bases sitting between them. Germline V gives CDR1 SGHVS, CDR2 FNYEAQ. The CDR3 spans 13 residues. CDR3 sequence (DNA): TGTGCCAGCAGCTTAGCCACCTCCTACGAGCAGTACTTC. This encodes CASSLATSYEQYF.

V is TRBV5-6 and J is TRBJ1-2; 9 bases align to TRBD1. The CDR3 loop spans 16 amino acids. Per germline, CDR1 SGHDT and CDR2 YYEEEE. After removal of 3 bases from V and 2 bases from J, the junction contained 8 bases not matched to a gene. CDR3 protein: CASSWNRGLTNYGYTF. The CDR3 DNA reads as TGTGCCAGCAGCTGGAACAGGGGGCTTACGAACTATGGCTACACCTTC.

Only one count was recorded for this clonotype. The chain joins TRBV24-1 to TRBJ1-2; possibly TRBD1 for D (5 bases). In germline, CDR1 is KGHDR, CDR2 SFDVKD. V dropped 4 bases and J dropped 5 bases, with 10 bases sitting between them. The CDR3 sequence is 13 residues long. CDR3 amino acids: CATSDHKGYGYTF. The DNA for the CDR3 is TGTGCCACCAGTGACCATAAGGGGTATGGCTACACCTTC.

This sequence joins TRBV20-1 and TRBJ1-1; D is undetermined. Germline-derived CDR1 and CDR2 are DFQATT and SNEGSKA (reference sequence). V dropped 0 bases and J dropped 5 bases, with 13 bases sitting between them. The CDR3 covers 14 residues. In DNA, the CDR3 is TGCAGTGCTAGAGACGGCAGGCGGTGGACTGAAGCTTTCTTT. Translating it yields CSARDGRRWTEAFF.

This clonotype turned up a few times. The gene calls are TRBV6-5 and TRBJ2-7; 10 positions agree with TRBD1. CDR3 length: 18 residues. V was clipped by 0 bases and J by 2 bases; unmatched bases: 10. The germline CDR1 and CDR2 sequences are MNHEY and SVGAGI. The CDR3 DNA follows: TGTGCCAGCAGTTACTCGACGTCAGCCGGGACAGGGGCCTACGAGCAGTACTTC. As protein: CASSYSTSAGTGAYEQYF.

The table lists this clonotype with a few counts. This chain links TRBV4-1 with TRBJ2-5; D gene ambiguous. Looked up from germline, CDR1 is MGHRA and CDR2 is YSYEKL. V gave up 3 bases and J gave up 5 bases, with 13 bases separating them. This CDR3 is 14 amino acids long. The CDR3 DNA reads as TGCGCCAGCAGCCAGATGGGCGGTGGTGAGACCCAGTACTTC. It encodes CASSQMGGGETQYF.

The V and J genes are TRBV5-1 and TRBJ1-4; D uncertain. V shed 2 bases and J shed 8 bases, with 13 bases lying between them. The CDR3 consists of 14 residues. Germline CDR1 reads SGHRS; CDR2 reads YFSETQ. The CDR3 reads CASSFGPKSEKLFF. In DNA form, the CDR3 reads TGCGCCAGCAGCTTCGGGCCCAAAAGCGAAAAACTGTTTTTT. Combining the CDR3 with reference TRBV5-1 and TRBJ1-4 gives the whole variable domain KAGVTQTPRYLIKTRGQQVTLSCSPISGHRSVSWYQQTPGQGLQFLFEYFSETQRNKGNFPGRFSGRQFSNSRSEMNVSTLELGDSALYLCASSFGPKSEKLFFGSGTQLSVL.

The J gene is TRBJ1-2, the V gene TRBV9, with D uncertain. V was cut by 4 bases and J by 0 bases, with 13 bases left in between. Per the germline V gene, CDR1 is SGDLS and CDR2 is YYNGEE. The CDR3 covers 15 residues. CDR3 nucleotide sequence: TGTGCCAGCAGCTCAGCAGGACCGACTAACTATGGCTACACCTTC. Its protein is CASSSAGPTNYGYTF.

This clonotype came up many times. The gene calls are TRBV12-3 or TRBV12-4 and TRBJ1-1; 7 bases match TRBD1. The V segment lost 5 bases and the J segment 5 bases; nucleotides outside the gene matches: 5. This CDR3 contains 13 residues. The DNA for the CDR3 is TGTGCCAGCAGTACAGGGGAGGGAACTGAAGCTTTCTTT. This codes for CASSTGEGTEAFF.

This chain joins TRBV7-9 and TRBJ2-3; D call uncertain. Trimming pared 2 bases from V and 4 bases from J, leaving 10 bases between. The germline V gene encodes CDR1 SEHNR and CDR2 FQNEAQ (reference sequence). The CDR3 is 14 amino acids. The CDR3 sequence: CASSLMSPADTQYF. DNA of the CDR3: TGTGCCAGCAGCTTAATGTCGCCGGCAGATACGCAGTATTTT.

The chain carries TRBV5-1 and TRBJ1-2; D is perhaps TRBD1 (5 bases). The CDR3 loop spans 13 amino acids. CDR1 and CDR2 (germline): SGHRS, YFSETQ. V lost 6 bases to trimming and J lost 5 bases, with 14 bases between them. The CDR3 loop is CASTVAGPYGYTF. In nucleotides, the CDR3 is TGCGCCAGCACCGTTGCAGGGCCTTATGGCTACACCTTC.

This clonotype was recorded a few times. Its ends do not fully match the called genes, so a read error is possible. The chain carries TRBV2 and TRBJ1-4; TRBD1 matches 7 bases. Germline CDR1 SNHLY, CDR2 FYNNEI. The CDR3 runs 15 residues. The CDR3 is CASREDRVSNEKLFF. The CDR3 DNA is TGTGCCAGCAGGGAAGACAGGGTCTCTAATGAAAAACTGTTTTTT.

A few counts support this clonotype. J is TRBJ2-7 and V is TRBV7-2; 10 bases align to TRBD1. Germline values: CDR1 SGHTA, CDR2 FQGNSA. The CDR3 covers 14 residues. The junction had 5 bases not matched to a gene; V was cut back by 3 bases and J by 6 bases. As DNA, the CDR3 is TGTGCCAGCAGCTTGGGACAGGGGTTGGGCGAGCAGTACGTC. Translated, it gives CASSLGQGLGEQYV.

The sample holds many counts of this clonotype. V and J are TRBV18 and TRBJ1-3; D is unclear. The length of the CDR3 is 14 residues. The germline V gene encodes CDR1 KGHSH and CDR2 LQKENI. V was trimmed by 4 bases and J by 7 bases, leaving 14 bases between them. In nucleotides, the CDR3 is TGTGCCAGCTCACGGGAAGTCACCCTGAACACCATATATTTT. Translating gives CASSREVTLNTIYF.

The chain combines TRBV6-5 with TRBJ2-1, with D possibly being TRBD2 (6 bases). Germline V CDR1 and CDR2: MNHEY, SVGAGI. The CDR3 covers 14 residues. The V gene lost 5 bases and the J gene lost 6 bases, with 14 bases spanning the gap. CDR3 protein: CASSPRRGANEQFF. The DNA of the CDR3 is TGTGCCAGCAGTCCTCGGCGGGGAGCCAATGAGCAGTTCTTC.

This clonotype turned up a few times. The V and J genes are TRBV12-3 or TRBV12-4 and TRBJ1-4; the match to TRBD1 covers 7 bases. The V and J ends lost 11 bases and 7 bases, in that order; junction bases with no gene match: 10. The CDR3 covers 13 residues. The CDR3 DNA sequence: TGTGCCTGTCAGGGGGGGCGTGGTGAAAAACTGTTTTTT. This encodes CACQGGRGEKLFF.